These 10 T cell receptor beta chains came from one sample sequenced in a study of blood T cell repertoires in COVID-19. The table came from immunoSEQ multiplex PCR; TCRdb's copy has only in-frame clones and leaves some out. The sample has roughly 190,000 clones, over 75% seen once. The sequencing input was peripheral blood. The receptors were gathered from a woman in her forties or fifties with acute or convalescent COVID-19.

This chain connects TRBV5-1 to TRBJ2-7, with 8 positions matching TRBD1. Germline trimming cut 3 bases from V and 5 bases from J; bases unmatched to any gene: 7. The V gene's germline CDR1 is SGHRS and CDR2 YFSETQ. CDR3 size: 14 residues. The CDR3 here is CASSYGQGRNEQYF. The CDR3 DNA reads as TGCGCCAGCAGCTACGGACAGGGAAGGAACGAGCAGTACTTC.

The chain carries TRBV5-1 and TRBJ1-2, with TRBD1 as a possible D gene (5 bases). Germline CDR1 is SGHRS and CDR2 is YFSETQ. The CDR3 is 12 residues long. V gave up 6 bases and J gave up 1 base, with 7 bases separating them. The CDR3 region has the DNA TGCGCCAGCACCAGGGATAACTATGGCTACACCTTC. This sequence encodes CASTRDNYGYTF.

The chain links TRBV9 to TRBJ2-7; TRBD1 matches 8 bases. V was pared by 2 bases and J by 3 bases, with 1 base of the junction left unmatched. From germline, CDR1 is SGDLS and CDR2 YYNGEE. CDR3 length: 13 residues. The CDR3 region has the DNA TGTGCCAGCAGCGTCACAGGGGGCTACGAGCAGTACTTC. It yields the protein CASSVTGGYEQYF.

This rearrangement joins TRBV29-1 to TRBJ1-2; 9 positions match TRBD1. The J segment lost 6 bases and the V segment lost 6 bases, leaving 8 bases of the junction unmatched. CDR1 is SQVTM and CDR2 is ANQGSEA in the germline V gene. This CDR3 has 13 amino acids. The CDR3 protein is CSVRTGANNGYTF. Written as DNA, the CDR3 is TGCAGCGTGAGGACAGGGGCGAACAATGGCTACACCTTC.

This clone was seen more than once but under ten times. The CDR3 is CSVAGTGEGAKTYEQYF. The CDR3 region has the DNA TGCAGCGTCGCCGGGACCGGGGAGGGAGCAAAGACCTACGAGCAGTACTTC. The rearrangement joins TRBV29-1 to TRBJ2-7; TRBD2 matches 7 bases. J gave up 2 bases and V 6 bases, and 19 bases lay outside the gene matches. The germline CDR1 and CDR2 sequences are SQVTM and ANQGSEA. The CDR3 extends over 17 amino acids.

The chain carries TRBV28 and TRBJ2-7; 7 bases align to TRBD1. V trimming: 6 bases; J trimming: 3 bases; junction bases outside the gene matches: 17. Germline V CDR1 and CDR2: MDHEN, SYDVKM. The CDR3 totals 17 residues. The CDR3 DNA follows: TGTGCCAGCAGGGACGGACAGGCCCGACAAAGGGGCTACGAGCAGTACTTC. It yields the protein CASRDGQARQRGYEQYF.

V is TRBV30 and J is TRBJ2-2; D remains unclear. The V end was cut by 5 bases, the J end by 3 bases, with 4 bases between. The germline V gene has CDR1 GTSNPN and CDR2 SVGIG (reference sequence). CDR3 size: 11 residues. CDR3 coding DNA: TGTGCCTGGGCCTACACCGGGGAGCTGTTTTTT. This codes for CAWAYTGELFF.

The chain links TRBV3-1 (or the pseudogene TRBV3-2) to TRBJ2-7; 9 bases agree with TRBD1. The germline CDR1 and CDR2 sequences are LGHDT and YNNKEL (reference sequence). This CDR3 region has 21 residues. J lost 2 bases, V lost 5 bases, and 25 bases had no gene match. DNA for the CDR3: TGTGCCAGCAGCTCCCATGGTGGGGACAGGGCTCTCACGCGGGCACCCTACGAGCAGTACTTC. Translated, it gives CASSSHGGDRALTRAPYEQYF.

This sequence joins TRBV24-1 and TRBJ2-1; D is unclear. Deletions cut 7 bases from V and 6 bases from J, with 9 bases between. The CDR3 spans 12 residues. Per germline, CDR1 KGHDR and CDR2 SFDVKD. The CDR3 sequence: CATSFGANEQFF. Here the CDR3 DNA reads TGTGCCACCAGCTTCGGAGCCAATGAGCAGTTCTTC.

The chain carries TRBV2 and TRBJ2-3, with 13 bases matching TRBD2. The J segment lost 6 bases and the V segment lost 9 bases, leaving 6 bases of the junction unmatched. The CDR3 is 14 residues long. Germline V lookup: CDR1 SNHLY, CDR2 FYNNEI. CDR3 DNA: TGTGCCAGGACTAGCGGGGGGTCTGGCGATACGCAGTATTTT. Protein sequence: CARTSGGSGDTQYF.